The 22 T cell receptor beta chains below were found in one sample sequenced in a study of molecular identifiers for immune sequencing clone quantification. TCRdb reprocessed the PCR reads via MiXCR and lists one record per CDR3 protein. The table includes just under 650,000 distinct CDR3 sequences, around 20% detected once. The specimen sequenced was naive CD8+ T cells from blood, with Jurkat cell RNA spiked in. Specified subset: FACS-sorted CD8+CD4-CCR7+CD45RA+ naive T cells. These receptors were taken from a human donor in good health. Some libraries in this study had Jurkat cell RNA spiked in.

This clonotype was picked up many times. V gene TRBV19 combines with J gene TRBJ1-1, with D unclear. Between the trimmed V and J ends, which lost 4 bases and 7 bases, there was a span of 7 bases. Germline-derived CDR1 and CDR2 are LNHDA and SQIVND (reference sequence). This CDR3 has 11 amino acids. The CDR3 is CASSTGGEAFF. DNA for the CDR3: TGTGCCAGTAGTACGGGTGGTGAAGCTTTCTTT.

This clonotype was counted at least ten times. This chain links TRBV27 with TRBJ2-7; maybe TRBD2 (6 bases). Trimming removed 1 base at V and 2 bases at J, with 9 bases between. The CDR3 has 14 residues. Germline CDR1 MNHEY, CDR2 SMNVEV (reference sequence). This chain's CDR3 is CASSLYGGTYEQYF. CDR3 nucleotides: TGTGCCAGCAGTTTATACGGGGGAACCTACGAGCAGTACTTC.

This clonotype was recorded many times. The rearrangement links TRBV5-6 to TRBJ1-1; D perhaps matches TRBD1 (5 bases). The V gene lost 1 base and the J gene lost 5 bases, with 12 bases spanning the gap. The CDR3 length is 14 residues. Germline V gives CDR1 SGHDT, CDR2 YYEEEE. In DNA, the CDR3 is TGTGCCAGCAGCTTGTCAGGGATGGGGACTGAAGCTTTCTTT. Translation gives CASSLSGMGTEAFF. Full variable domain (outside the CDR3, taken from reference TRBV5-6 and TRBJ1-1): DAGVTQSPTHLIKTRGQQVTLRCSPKSGHDTVSWYQQALGQGPQFIFQYYEEEERQRGNFPDRFSGHQFPNYSSELNVNALLLGDSALYLCASSLSGMGTEAFFGQGTRLTVV.

This clonotype has a handful of counts. The CDR3 protein is CASEAGGDTQYF. CDR3 in DNA: TGTGCCAGCGAAGCGGGAGGAGATACGCAGTATTTT. The rearrangement joins TRBV19 to TRBJ2-3, with TRBD2 matching 9 bases. In germline, CDR1 is LNHDA, CDR2 SQIVND (reference sequence). The CDR3 runs 12 residues. J lost 5 bases, V lost 9 bases, and 3 bases had no gene match.

A word on this clonotype: With a much larger clone just one base away, this may be a read error. The CDR3 ends on some other residue instead of the conserved phenylalanine or tryptophan, so this is likely a read error. The genes are TRBV7-9 and TRBJ1-6; no definite D call. V was pared by 4 bases and J by 7 bases, with 8 bases between. The CDR3 runs to 13 residues. The germline CDR1 and CDR2 sequences are SEHNR and FQNEAQ (reference sequence). This CDR3 reads CASSSTENSPLHY. The CDR3 DNA is TGTGCCAGCAGCTCAACAGAAAATTCACCCCTCCACTAT.

As to this clonotype: A much larger clone lies a single base off, so this may be a read error. The chain uses TRBV30 and TRBJ2-7; 12 nucleotides align to TRBD1. The CDR3 extends over 13 amino acids. Germline V gene sequence: CDR1 GTSNPN, CDR2 SVGIG (reference sequence). Here the CDR3 reads CAWTGTGGHEQCF. The DNA of the CDR3 is TGTGCCTGGACCGGGACAGGGGGCCACGAGCAGTGCTTC.

This clonotype was recorded many times. V gene TRBV14 combines with J gene TRBJ2-7, with D unclear. Trimming took off 1 base at V and 1 base at J, with 8 bases between the two ends. CDR3 length: 14 residues. Germline CDR1 is SGHDN and CDR2 is FVKESK. CDR3 amino acids: CASSQVAGSYEQYF. The DNA for the CDR3 is TGTGCCAGCAGCCAAGTGGCCGGGTCCTACGAGCAGTACTTC.

The rearrangement joins TRBV4-3 to TRBJ2-1; 7 nucleotides align to TRBD2. This CDR3 has 18 residues. In germline, CDR1 is LGHNA, CDR2 YSLEER. V trimming: 0 bases; J trimming: 0 bases; junction bases outside the gene matches: 8. As DNA, the CDR3 is TGCGCCAGCAGCCAAGATCGTAGCGGGCATAGCTCCTACAATGAGCAGTTCTTC. Encoded protein: CASSQDRSGHSSYNEQFF.

Turning to this clonotype: A single base separates this from a much larger clone, so it may be a read error. The gene calls are TRBV19 and TRBJ2-2; a possible D gene is TRBD2 (6 bases). Trimming took off 4 bases at V and 4 bases at J, with 10 bases between the two ends. Germline V CDR1 and CDR2: LNHDA, SQIVND (reference sequence). The CDR3 length is 14 residues. CDR3 in DNA: TGTGCCAGTAGTACGGAACTAGCCACCGGGGAGCTGTTTTTT. It is translated as CASSTELATGELFF.

This clonotype was picked up many times. This chain links TRBV19 with TRBJ2-5; 12 bases fit TRBD2. With V trimmed by 4 bases and J by 2 bases, 8 bases remained unmatched. The germline V gene has CDR1 LNHDA and CDR2 SQIVND (reference sequence). The CDR3 totals 17 residues. CDR3 sequence: CASSTGLAGYQQETQYF. CDR3 nucleotide sequence: TGTGCCAGTAGTACCGGACTAGCGGGGTACCAACAAGAGACCCAGTACTTC.

There are many counts of this clonotype. This chain joins TRBV28 and TRBJ2-5; D assignment may be TRBD1 or TRBD2 (5 bases each). CDR1 MDHEN and CDR2 SYDVKM come from the germline V gene. The CDR3 runs 14 residues. V gave up 4 bases and J gave up 5 bases, with 14 bases separating them. Written as DNA, the CDR3 is TGTGCCAGCAGTTCCCGGGACGGCCTTGAGACCCAGTACTTC. This encodes CASSSRDGLETQYF.

This clonotype showed up many times. The V and J genes are TRBV7-9 and TRBJ2-1; 9 bases align to TRBD2. J lost 0 bases, V lost 5 bases, and 2 bases had no gene match. The length of the CDR3 is 15 residues. Germline V gives CDR1 SEHNR, CDR2 FQNEAQ (reference sequence). The CDR3 DNA reads TGTGCCAGCAGCGCGGGAGGGTTCTCCTACAATGAGCAGTTCTTC. This sequence encodes CASSAGGFSYNEQFF.

Comment on this clonotype: Being one base from a much bigger clone, this may be a read error. This chain joins TRBV4-1 and TRBJ1-1, with D tentatively TRBD1 (6 bases). Per germline, CDR1 MGHRA and CDR2 YSYEKL. The CDR3 extends over 15 amino acids. Trimming shortened V by 4 bases and J by 4 bases, and 16 bases separated the two germline ends. The CDR3 DNA reads TGCGCCAGCAGCCGATCCTTACAGGGAAGCACTGAAGCTTTCTTT. Translating gives CASSRSLQGSTEAFF.

This clonotype was seen at least ten times. This chain links TRBV12-3 or TRBV12-4 with TRBJ1-2, with unresolved D. The CDR3 loop spans 14 amino acids. Trimming removed 1 base from V and 3 bases from J, with 9 bases in between. CDR3 in amino acids: CASSLGAVDYGYTF. The CDR3 DNA is TGTGCCAGCAGTTTAGGCGCGGTTGACTATGGCTACACCTTC.

This clonotype was detected many times. V gene TRBV7-9 combines with J gene TRBJ2-3; D unclear. CDR3 length equals 10 residues. Germline V gives CDR1 SEHNR, CDR2 FQNEAQ (reference sequence). Trimming shortened V by 4 bases and J by 12 bases, and 8 bases separated the two germline ends. The chain's CDR3 is CASSSESQYF. The DNA of the CDR3 is TGTGCCAGCAGCTCCGAGTCCCAGTATTTT.

With regard to this clonotype: A much larger clone differs by one base, so this may be a read error. CDR3 protein: CASGGGQGVDEQYF. The CDR3 DNA is TGTGCCAGCGGCGGCGGACAGGGGGTTGACGAGCAGTACTTC. The V call is TRBV9, the J call TRBJ2-7; 10 bases agree with TRBD1. The CDR3 covers 14 residues. Germline lookup yields CDR1 SGDLS and CDR2 YYNGEE. Losses at the gene ends were 7 bases for V and 5 bases for J; bases not matched to a gene: 9.

This clonotype was counted only a few times. The V call is TRBV5-1, the J call TRBJ2-2; no clear D gene. CDR3 length equals 14 residues. Between the trimmed V and J ends, which lost 4 bases and 5 bases, there was a span of 12 bases. Germline V lookup: CDR1 SGHRS, CDR2 YFSETQ. Here the CDR3 reads CASSPMQETGELFF. CDR3 coding DNA: TGCGCCAGCAGCCCAATGCAGGAAACCGGGGAGCTGTTTTTT.

To note about this clonotype: A much larger clone sits a single nucleotide away, making a read error possible. The rearrangement joins TRBV30 to TRBJ2-5, with D perhaps matching TRBD1 or TRBD2 (6 bases each). The germline V gene encodes CDR1 GTSNPN and CDR2 SVGIG (reference sequence). Trimming took off 5 bases at V and 2 bases at J, with 21 bases between the two ends. CDR3 length equals 16 residues. The chain's CDR3 is CAWYAPGAGKQETQYF. DNA for the CDR3: TGTGCCTGGTACGCCCCGGGGGCAGGCAAACAAGAGACCCAGTACTTC.

At least ten counts were recorded for this clonotype. The V and J genes are TRBV7-8 and TRBJ1-2; 11 nucleotides match TRBD1. The germline gives CDR1 SGHVS, CDR2 FQNEAQ. With 1 base clipped from V and 1 base from J, the junction kept 2 bases outside the gene matches. This CDR3 comprises 16 residues. CDR3 sequence (DNA): TGTGCCAGCAGCTTAGGGGACAGGGGGATTAACTATGGCTACACCTTC. Translating it yields CASSLGDRGINYGYTF.

This clonotype was detected ten times or more. The genes are TRBV20-1 and TRBJ2-3, with a tentative D call TRBD2 (6 bases). Trimming stripped 6 bases from V and 2 bases from J, with 12 bases between. Germline V gene sequence: CDR1 DFQATT, CDR2 SNEGSKA (reference sequence). The CDR3 sequence is 13 residues long. CDR3 DNA: TGCAGTGCAACGGGACTCCTCACAGATACGCAGTATTTT. Its protein is CSATGLLTDTQYF.

About this clonotype itself: This may be a read error: a much more frequent sequence differs by one nucleotide. This sequence joins TRBV27 and TRBJ1-6; 10 bases map to TRBD1. CDR3 length: 16 residues. V was pared by 2 bases and J by 11 bases, with 9 bases of the junction left unmatched. Looked up from germline, CDR1 is MNHEY and CDR2 is SMNVEV (reference sequence). CDR3 DNA sequence: TGTGCCAGCAGTTTAGGCAGGGACAGGGGAAATACACCCCTCCACTTT. This gives the protein CASSLGRDRGNTPLHF.

There are a few counts of this clonotype. The chain recombines TRBV30 with TRBJ1-1; no clear D. CDR3 length: 12 amino acids. The V and J ends lost 0 bases and 4 bases respectively, with 6 bases between them. Per the germline V gene, CDR1 is GTSNPN and CDR2 is SVGIG (reference sequence). The CDR3 DNA is TGTGCCTGGAGTGTGCCGGGCACTGAAGCTTTCTTT. Its translation is CAWSVPGTEAFF.